This TCR beta chain comes out of a study of shared T cell receptors in the human thymus. This clone was observed a few times. Some clones are missing from TCRdb's copy, which holds only in-frame ones; the method was immunoSEQ multiplex PCR. The table shows about 610,000 clones, with more than 75% occurring only once. Per germline, CDR1 SGHDT and CDR2 YYEEEE. The CDR3 covers 17 residues. The ends were cut back, 0 bases at V and 3 bases at J, with 16 bases in the middle. These data were also reused for a study on human thymus T cells. This second study notes: During corrective heart surgery, resections were taken, and the thymus tissue came from them. There were highly overlapping thymic repertoires among unrelated individuals, as related research reported.

This rearrangement joins TRBV5-6 to TRBJ2-1; D ambiguous. This receptor was taken from a boy under three years old with a congenital heart defect. Sequences were obtained from thymocytes. CDR3 amino acids: CASSLGRLVGFYNEQFF. Here the CDR3 DNA reads TGTGCCAGCAGCTTGGGCCGGCTAGTCGGATTCTACAATGAGCAGTTCTTC.